This paragraph covers one T cell receptor beta chain sequence. HeLa cells expressing allogeneic DPB1 restimulated the approximately 15-day-expanded CD4+ cells for under 25 h. Retrovirally transduced HeLa cells with HLA-DPA1/DPB1, HLA-DM, invariant chain and CD80 served as stimulators. Negative selection yielded untouched CD4+ T cells of average 97.7% purity. Purity of the untouched CD4+ T cells was around 98%. TCRdb's table, derived via immunoSEQ multiplex PCR, lists solely in-frame clones and lacks some. This sample has over 3,000 clones, with just over 75% found just once. Germline V CDR1 and CDR2: MNHEY, SVGAGI. Deletions cut 6 bases from V and 0 bases from J, with 6 bases between. The CDR3 length is 13 residues. The source of the sample is a study of T cell repertoires and HLA-DP antigens. At the level of the study: Transduced HeLa cells presented HLA-DP to CD4+ T cells.

The gene calls are TRBV6-5 and TRBJ1-3; D might be TRBD1 (5 bases). Specimen: CD137- CD4+ T cells from cultured PBMCs. The TCR was taken from a woman between 18 and 30 years old in good health and CMV-seronegative. The CDR3 sequence is CASRDSSGNTIYF. The CDR3 coding sequence is TGTGCCAGCAGAGACAGCTCTGGAAACACCATATATTTT.